These 16 T cell receptor beta chains share one sample of origin, sequenced in a study of regulatory T cells in long-lasting Graves disease. With iRepertoire HTBI primers and Arm-PCR of CDR3 regions, TCR beta libraries were built. TCRdb reprocessed the multiplex PCR reads via MiXCR and lists one record per CDR3 protein. This sample has about 460,000 distinct CDR3 sequences; roughly 23% occur once, and the top ten carry around 13%. Time point specified: persistent/refractory GD, antithyroid drugs over 5 years with positive TRAb. PBMC-extracted RNA yielded the TCR library. The input for sequencing was peripheral blood mononuclear cells (PBMCs), taken when the disease was refractory, from a patient treated with antithyroid drugs. These receptors all stem from a female donor with Graves disease.

The chain uses TRBV5-6 and TRBJ1-1; no firm D call. The CDR3 has 15 residues. V lost 0 bases and J 5 bases, leaving 14 bases between the germline ends. Germline V gene lookup returns CDR1 SGHDT and CDR2 YYEEEE. CDR3 in amino acids: CASSLESRVGTEAFF. The CDR3 coding sequence is TGTGCCAGCAGCTTGGAATCACGGGTAGGGACTGAAGCTTTCTTT.

The chain employs TRBV30 and TRBJ1-5, with 7 nucleotides matching TRBD1. Trimming at V came to 2 bases and at J to 5 bases, leaving 0 bases not matched to a gene. Per the germline V gene, CDR1 is GTSNPN and CDR2 is SVGIG (reference sequence). CDR3 length: 12 amino acids. Written as DNA, the CDR3 is TGTGCCTGGAGTCAGGGGGATCAGCCCCAGCATTTT. Translated, it gives CAWSQGDQPQHF.

This clonotype was counted between two and nine times. The V gene is TRBV29-1, the J gene TRBJ1-4; tentatively, D is TRBD1 (5 bases). The V and J ends lost 4 bases and 2 bases respectively, with 14 bases between them. Germline CDR1 and CDR2: SQVTM and ANQGSEA. The CDR3 consists of 15 residues. The DNA of the CDR3 is TGCAGCGTTGCCCCCGACACAGGCACTAATGAAAAACTGTTTTTT. As protein: CSVAPDTGTNEKLFF.

Turning to this clonotype: An end of the junction differs from the germline gene, which may be a read error. This chain uses TRBV30 with TRBJ2-5; D not certain. CDR1 and CDR2 (germline): GTSNPN, SVGIG (reference sequence). The CDR3 is made up of 15 amino acids. The CDR3 sequence is CAWSVSVGFQGTQYF. CDR3 in DNA: TGTGCCTGGAGTGTCTCGGTCGGATTTCAAGGGACCCAGTACTTC.

In its sample, this clonotype was seen many times. This chain uses TRBV7-9 with TRBJ2-4; TRBD2 might be the D (6 bases). Germline CDR1 reads SEHNR; CDR2 reads FQNEAQ (reference sequence). The ends were cut back, 5 bases at V and 2 bases at J, with 10 bases in the middle. The CDR3 spans 14 residues. CDR3 in amino acids: CASSPGLPKNIQYF. The CDR3 nucleotides are TGTGCCAGCAGCCCGGGACTCCCCAAAAACATTCAGTACTTC.

This clonotype appeared a single time. One base away lies a much larger clone, so this may be a sequencing read error. The chain employs TRBV6-1 and TRBJ2-7; the D gene could be TRBD1 or TRBD2 (6 bases each). The CDR3 runs to 15 residues. CDR1 and CDR2 (germline): MNHNS, SASEGT. Trimming removed 7 bases from V and 1 base from J, with 17 bases in between. The CDR3 DNA reads TGTGCCAGCATCACCGAGGGGGGTACGTCCTACGAGCAGTACTTC. The encoded protein is CASITEGGTSYEQYF.

This clonotype was counted ten times or more. This chain uses TRBV28 with TRBJ2-7; D not resolved. The CDR3 sequence is 13 residues long. The germline gives CDR1 MDHEN, CDR2 SYDVKM. V lost 5 bases and J 5 bases, leaving 13 bases between the germline ends. CDR3 loop: CASSPPPVHEQYF. The CDR3, as DNA: TGTGCCAGCAGTCCCCCCCCAGTCCACGAGCAGTACTTC.

This chain uses TRBV7-9 with TRBJ1-5, with D perhaps matching TRBD1 (5 bases). Germline V gene lookup returns CDR1 SEHNR and CDR2 FQNEAQ (reference sequence). The V gene lost 1 base and the J gene lost 3 bases, with 10 bases spanning the gap. The CDR3 has 15 amino acids. CDR3 in amino acids: CASSLVGGINQPQHF. CDR3 nucleotides: TGTGCCAGCAGCTTAGTTGGGGGAATCAATCAGCCCCAGCATTTT.

This clonotype occurred many times. The V and J genes are TRBV28 and TRBJ2-7, with D perhaps TRBD2 (5 bases). CDR3 size: 14 residues. Trimming left V 3 bases short and J 5 bases short, with 14 bases between. From germline, CDR1 is MDHEN and CDR2 SYDVKM. CDR3: CASSLAGVRNEQYF. In DNA form, the CDR3 reads TGTGCCAGCAGTTTGGCCGGGGTAAGGAACGAGCAGTACTTC.

The chain combines TRBV6-1 with TRBJ1-1; TRBD1 matches 8 bases. V shed 6 bases and J 5 bases; nucleotides not matched to a gene: 8. CDR1 MNHNS and CDR2 SASEGT come from the germline V gene. CDR3 length equals 14 residues. Written as DNA, the CDR3 is TGTGCCAGCAGACTCCAGGGGGCTAGTACTGAAGCTTTCTTT. Translation: CASRLQGASTEAFF.

This clonotype was counted many times. The chain links TRBV28 to TRBJ1-5; D is unclear. There are 12 residues in the CDR3. CDR1 is MDHEN, CDR2 SYDVKM, per germline. V lost 8 bases to trimming and J lost 3 bases, with 8 bases between them. The CDR3 DNA reads as TGTGCCAGCTATACACTCAATCAGCCCCAGCATTTT. It encodes CASYTLNQPQHF.

The rearrangement joins TRBV5-6 to TRBJ1-4; maybe TRBD1 (6 bases). Germline values: CDR1 SGHDT, CDR2 YYEEEE. Trimming stripped 2 bases from V and 7 bases from J, with 15 bases between. The CDR3 extends over 15 amino acids. The CDR3 region has the DNA TGTGCCAGCAGCTTAACCCTAGGGGGTAGTGAAAAACTGTTTTTT. Translating gives CASSLTLGGSEKLFF.

This clonotype has more than one count but fewer than ten. This sequence joins TRBV11-3 and TRBJ1-1; no firm D call. Trimming removed 1 base at V and 6 bases at J, with 12 bases between. The germline CDR1 and CDR2 sequences are SGHNT and YENEEA. CDR3 length: 14 residues. CDR3 sequence reads: CASSLGVYGSEAFF. CDR3 DNA sequence: TGTGCCAGCAGCTTAGGCGTTTACGGCTCTGAAGCTTTCTTT.

Here the CDR3 reads CSALRDTLKSFQYF. The DNA for the CDR3 is TGCAGTGCTCTCCGGGACACCCTTAAATCCTTTCAGTACTTC. The genes are TRBV20-1 and TRBJ2-4, with a possible D match to TRBD1 (6 bases). CDR3 length: 14 residues. Germline lookup yields CDR1 DFQATT and CDR2 SNEGSKA (reference sequence). V dropped 5 bases and J dropped 11 bases, with 22 bases sitting between them.

There are many counts of this clonotype. The rearrangement links TRBV28 to TRBJ2-5, with TRBD2 matching 7 bases. The CDR3 runs 16 residues. V gave up 7 bases and J gave up 2 bases; unmatched junction bases: 13. Germline lookup yields CDR1 MDHEN and CDR2 SYDVKM. The CDR3, as DNA: TGTGCCAGCACCGCTTTCAGCGGGGCGAAACAAGAGACCCAGTACTTC. Amino acids: CASTAFSGAKQETQYF.

In this sample, this clonotype turned up many times. The chain joins TRBV28 to TRBJ1-4, with D hard to call. Per germline, CDR1 MDHEN and CDR2 SYDVKM. The CDR3 length is 14 residues. Trimming removed 7 bases at V and 8 bases at J, with 17 bases between. The chain's CDR3 is CASKHARKREKLFF. CDR3 DNA sequence: TGTGCCAGCAAACACGCAAGGAAGAGGGAAAAACTGTTTTTT. Full variable domain (remainder filled in from reference TRBV28 and TRBJ1-4): DVKVTQSSRYLVKRTGEKVFLECVQDMDHENMFWYRQDPGLGLRLIYFSYDVKMKEKGDIPEGYSVSREKKERFSLILESASTNQTSMYLCASKHARKREKLFFGSGTQLSVL.